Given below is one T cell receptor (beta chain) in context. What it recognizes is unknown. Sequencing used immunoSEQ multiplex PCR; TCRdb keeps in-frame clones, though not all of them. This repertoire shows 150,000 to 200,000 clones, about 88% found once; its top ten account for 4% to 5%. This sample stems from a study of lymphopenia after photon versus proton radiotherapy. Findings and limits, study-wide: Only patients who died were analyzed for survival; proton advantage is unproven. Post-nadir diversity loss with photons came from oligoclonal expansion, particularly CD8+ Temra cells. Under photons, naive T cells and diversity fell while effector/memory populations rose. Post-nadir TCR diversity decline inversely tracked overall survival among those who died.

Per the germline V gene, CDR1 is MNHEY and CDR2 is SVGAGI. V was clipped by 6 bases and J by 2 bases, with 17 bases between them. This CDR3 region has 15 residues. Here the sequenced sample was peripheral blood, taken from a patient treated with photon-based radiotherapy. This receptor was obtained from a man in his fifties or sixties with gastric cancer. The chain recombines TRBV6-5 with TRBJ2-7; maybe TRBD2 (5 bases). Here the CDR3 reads CASSPPGIATYEQYF. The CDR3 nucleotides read TGTGCCAGCAGCCCCCCGGGGATAGCAACCTACGAGCAGTACTTC.